What follows are 27 T cell receptor beta chains derived from one specimen sequenced in a study of cytomegalovirus exposure and HLA in healthy donors. PCR used 60 Vbeta primers and 13 Jbeta primers. Sequencing was performed with immunoSEQ multiplex PCR; in TCRdb, only in-frame clones are kept and a portion is missing. Among some 190,000 clones, around three quarters were seen once, and the ten largest hold roughly 2%. Sequencing was done on a sample of PBMCs. All receptors derive from a woman aged 25-40 years in good health and CMV-seronegative.

This clone has just one count. The rearrangement links TRBV7-8 to TRBJ2-7, with D possibly matching TRBD2 (5 bases). The ends were cut back, 6 bases at V and 7 bases at J, with 19 bases in the middle. This CDR3 has 14 amino acids. Germline V lookup: CDR1 SGHVS, CDR2 FQNEAQ. In DNA, the CDR3 is TGTGCCAGCAGGAGGGAACAGATTACGGGGGAGCAGTACTTC. This encodes CASRREQITGEQYF.

This chain's CDR3 is CASSQDGLGGTEAFF. CDR3 in DNA: TGCGCCAGCAGCCAAGATGGACTCGGGGGCACTGAAGCTTTCTTT. The chain links TRBV4-1 to TRBJ1-1, with D maybe TRBD1 (5 bases). CDR1 is MGHRA and CDR2 is YSYEKL in the germline V gene. V was shortened by 0 bases and J by 4 bases, with 12 bases between the two germline ends. The length of the CDR3 is 15 residues.

The chain employs TRBV9 and TRBJ2-3, with 10 bases that match TRBD2. CDR1 is SGDLS, CDR2 YYNGEE, per germline. The J segment lost 2 bases and the V segment lost 4 bases, leaving 7 bases of the junction unmatched. The CDR3 is made up of 16 amino acids. The CDR3 loop is CASSPSGGAVTDTQYF. DNA of the CDR3: TGTGCCAGCAGCCCCAGCGGGGGGGCTGTCACAGATACGCAGTATTTT.

CDR3 region: CASSQDSISGNTIYF. The CDR3 coding sequence is TGCGCCAGCAGCCAAGATAGCATCTCTGGAAACACCATATATTTT. V usage is TRBV4-3 and J usage is TRBJ1-3; D ambiguous. The CDR3 is made up of 15 amino acids. CDR1 is LGHNA and CDR2 is YSLEER in the germline V gene. Trimming left V 0 bases short and J 0 bases short, with 6 bases between.

The chain combines TRBV19 with TRBJ2-2; perhaps TRBD2 as D (5 bases). The V end lost 7 bases, the J end lost 0 bases, and 9 bases lay between the germline ends. Germline V gene lookup returns CDR1 LNHDA and CDR2 SQIVND (reference sequence). CDR3 size: 14 residues. Written as DNA, the CDR3 is TGTGCCAGTAAGGCGGGCTCGAACACCGGGGAGCTGTTTTTT. It specifies CASKAGSNTGELFF.

CDR3 bases: TGTGCCAGCAAACTAGCAGGCACAGATACGCAGTATTTT. Translation gives CASKLAGTDTQYF. The rearrangement links TRBV7-2 to TRBJ2-3, with a tentative D call TRBD2 (6 bases). This CDR3 has 13 residues. Germline-derived CDR1 and CDR2 are SGHTA and FQGNSA. V was cut by 7 bases and J by 1 base, with 9 bases left in between.

This chain joins TRBV6-6 and TRBJ1-6; 8 positions agree with TRBD1. This CDR3 spans 16 amino acids. Germline V gene data show CDR1 as MNHNY and CDR2 as SVGAGI (reference sequence). V was clipped by 3 bases and J by 10 bases; unmatched bases: 11. CDR3 DNA sequence: TGTGCCAGCAGTTATCTTACAGGGGGAGGTGAGTCACCCCTCCACTTT. It codes for CASSYLTGGGESPLHF.

The chain employs TRBV29-1 and TRBJ1-1; 12 nucleotides agree with TRBD1. With V trimmed by 6 bases and J by 6 bases, 14 bases remained unmatched. Per the germline V gene, CDR1 is SQVTM and CDR2 is ANQGSEA. The CDR3 length is 16 residues. CDR3 DNA: TGCAGCGTCTCGTCGTTCCGGGACAGGGGGCCCGCTGAAGCTTTCTTT. Translated: CSVSSFRDRGPAEAFF.

Only a few counts were recorded for this clone. The chain is built from TRBV29-1 and TRBJ1-2, with TRBD1 identical over 9 bases. The CDR3 totals 13 residues. With 4 bases clipped from V and 6 bases from J, the junction kept 6 bases outside the gene matches. The germline V gene has CDR1 SQVTM and CDR2 ANQGSEA. CDR3 DNA sequence: TGCAGCGTTGCCTTCAGACAGGGGGATGGCTACACCTTC. Translating gives CSVAFRQGDGYTF.

The genes are TRBV5-1 and TRBJ2-5; D call uncertain. Per germline, CDR1 SGHRS and CDR2 YFSETQ. This CDR3 spans 15 amino acids. The V gene lost 4 bases and the J gene lost 5 bases, with 18 bases spanning the gap. The CDR3 DNA sequence: TGCGCCAGCAGCCTGGCCGGCGGTAAGAGGGAGACCCAGTACTTC. Its translation: CASSLAGGKRETQYF.

The chain uses TRBV9 and TRBJ1-1; maybe TRBD1 (5 bases). The CDR3 extends over 14 amino acids. Per the germline V gene, CDR1 is SGDLS and CDR2 is YYNGEE. Trimming left V 7 bases short and J 1 base short, with 14 bases between. CDR3 sequence: CASAPRQGNTEAFF. The CDR3 DNA sequence: TGTGCCAGCGCGCCGAGGCAGGGGAACACTGAAGCTTTCTTT.

The gene calls are TRBV7-6 and TRBJ2-1; 12 nucleotides match TRBD2. The germline V gene has CDR1 SGHVS and CDR2 FNYEAQ. V trimming: 1 base; J trimming: 9 bases; junction bases outside the gene matches: 10. The CDR3 totals 17 residues. The CDR3, as DNA: TGTGCCAGCAGCTTAGTGGCTAGCGGGGGGGCCGGTTCTGAGCAGTTCTTC. It specifies CASSLVASGGAGSEQFF. Looking up the rest from reference TRBV7-6 and TRBJ2-1 gives the full variable domain: GAGVSQSPRYKVTKRGQDVALRCDPISGHVSLYWYRQALGQGPEFLTYFNYEAQQDKSGLPNDRFSAERPEGSISTLTIQRTEQRDSAMYRCASSLVASGGAGSEQFFGPGTRLTVL.

The V gene is TRBV6-1, the J gene TRBJ2-5, with D perhaps matching TRBD1 (5 bases). The CDR3 spans 14 residues. From germline, CDR1 is MNHNS and CDR2 SASEGT. Trimming cost V 4 bases and J 0 bases, with 9 bases left between them. DNA for the CDR3: TGTGCCAGCAGTGGACAGTTGTACCAAGAGACCCAGTACTTC. Amino acids: CASSGQLYQETQYF.

The chain combines TRBV27 with TRBJ2-5, with 8 nucleotides matching TRBD2. The CDR3 sequence is 17 residues long. CDR1 is MNHEY and CDR2 is SMNVEV in the germline V gene (reference sequence). The trim removed 5 bases at V and 3 bases at J, leaving 14 bases unmatched. The CDR3 DNA reads as TGTGCCAGCAGTACTTCTGACTACGGGGGGGTTGAAGAGACCCAGTACTTC. It encodes CASSTSDYGGVEETQYF.

The chain combines TRBV27 with TRBJ1-2; D is unresolved. Germline CDR1 is MNHEY and CDR2 is SMNVEV (reference sequence). CDR3 length equals 12 residues. V lost 5 bases to trimming and J lost 2 bases, with 6 bases between them. In DNA, the CDR3 is TGTGCCAGCAGTGGGAGGAACTATGGCTACACCTTC. Translated: CASSGRNYGYTF.

CDR3 nucleotide sequence: TGTGCCAGCAGCCAAGCGTGGGCAGGACCTGAGCGGGAGACCCAGTACTTC. As protein: CASSQAWAGPERETQYF. This chain uses TRBV14 with TRBJ2-5; D is possibly TRBD2 (5 bases). Trimming left V 1 base short and J 5 bases short, with 20 bases between. CDR3 length: 17 amino acids. CDR1 SGHDN and CDR2 FVKESK come from the germline V gene.

The rearrangement uses TRBV2 and TRBJ2-1, with 10 bases lining up with TRBD1. The germline V gene encodes CDR1 SNHLY and CDR2 FYNNEI. The CDR3 totals 15 residues. The junction had 4 bases not matched to a gene; V was cut back by 5 bases and J by 3 bases. CDR3 coding DNA: TGTGCCAGCAGTCTAGGGACAGGGGACTACAATGAGCAGTTCTTC. This sequence encodes CASSLGTGDYNEQFF.

The rearrangement uses TRBV6-1 and TRBJ1-1; TRBD1 matches 9 bases. V was clipped by 6 bases and J by 1 base; unmatched bases: 6. Germline V CDR1 and CDR2: MNHNS, SASEGT. This CDR3 spans 15 amino acids. The CDR3 bases are TGTGCCAGCAGCCGGACAGGGGTGGGGAACACTGAAGCTTTCTTT. Translating it yields CASSRTGVGNTEAFF.

This clone was found a few times. The chain recombines TRBV6-6 with TRBJ2-7, with D unclear. The germline V gene encodes CDR1 MNHNY and CDR2 SVGAGI (reference sequence). There are 15 residues in the CDR3. V lost 6 bases and J 2 bases, leaving 17 bases between the germline ends. CDR3 protein: CASSLTVPDAYEQYF. DNA for the CDR3: TGTGCCAGCAGCCTAACCGTTCCTGATGCCTACGAGCAGTACTTC.

This sequence joins TRBV7-9 and TRBJ2-1; D is ambiguous. V was trimmed by 4 bases and J by 4 bases, leaving 5 bases between them. The V gene's germline CDR1 is SEHNR and CDR2 FQNEAQ (reference sequence). This CDR3 spans 12 amino acids. CDR3 loop: CASSSTYNEQFF. CDR3 bases: TGTGCCAGCAGCTCAACTTACAATGAGCAGTTCTTC. Full variable domain (remainder filled in from reference TRBV7-9 and TRBJ2-1): DTGVSQNPRHKITKRGQNVTFRCDPISEHNRLYWYRQTLGQGPEFLTYFQNEAQLEKSRLLSDRFSAERPKGSFSTLEIQRTEQGDSAMYLCASSSTYNEQFFGPGTRLTVL.

This clone was seen a single time. The chain recombines TRBV6-5 with TRBJ2-1; 13 bases align to TRBD2. Germline assignment: CDR1 MNHEY and CDR2 SVGAGI. The V and J ends lost 4 bases and 3 bases, in that order; junction bases with no gene match: 0. CDR3 length: 15 amino acids. The CDR3 DNA is TGTGCCAGCAGTTGGACTAGCGGGGGCTACAATGAGCAGTTCTTC. Amino acids: CASSWTSGGYNEQFF.

The chain carries TRBV7-8 and TRBJ2-3, with D perhaps TRBD2 (5 bases). The CDR3 is 16 residues long. The germline CDR1 and CDR2 sequences are SGHVS and FQNEAQ. V was cut by 1 base and J by 0 bases, with 11 bases left in between. The CDR3: CASSLEASRSTDTQYF. As DNA, the CDR3 is TGTGCCAGCAGCTTAGAGGCTAGCCGAAGCACAGATACGCAGTATTTT.

The chain combines TRBV19 with TRBJ1-5; the D is unclear. The CDR3 covers 15 residues. V shed 6 bases and J shed 0 bases, with 12 bases lying between them. Germline V gene lookup returns CDR1 LNHDA and CDR2 SQIVND (reference sequence). In nucleotides, the CDR3 is TGTGCCAGTAGCCCCACCGGGAATAGCAATCAGCCCCAGCATTTT. Translating it yields CASSPTGNSNQPQHF. Complete variable domain (other parts from reference TRBV19 and TRBJ1-5): DGGITQSPKYLFRKEGQNVTLSCEQNLNHDAMYWYRQDPGQGLRLIYYSQIVNDFQKGDIAEGYSVSREKKESFPLTVTSAQKNPTAFYLCASSPTGNSNQPQHFGDGTRLSIL.

The chain uses TRBV30 and TRBJ1-5; 7 positions match TRBD1. The J segment lost 4 bases and the V segment lost 2 bases, leaving 5 bases of the junction unmatched. Germline V gene data show CDR1 as GTSNPN and CDR2 as SVGIG (reference sequence). This CDR3 contains 14 residues. CDR3: CAWSRQGANQPQHF. The CDR3 bases are TGTGCCTGGAGTCGACAGGGAGCAAATCAGCCCCAGCATTTT.

The CDR3 DNA reads TGCGCCAGCACCGTAGCGGGGGGGACAGATACGCAGTATTTT. It specifies CASTVAGGTDTQYF. The chain is built from TRBV5-1 and TRBJ2-3; 11 nucleotides match TRBD2. This CDR3 is 14 amino acids long. CDR1 is SGHRS and CDR2 is YFSETQ in the germline V gene. The junction had 3 bases not matched to a gene; V was cut back by 6 bases and J by 3 bases. Drawing the rest from reference TRBV5-1 and TRBJ2-3, the complete variable domain is KAGVTQTPRYLIKTRGQQVTLSCSPISGHRSVSWYQQTPGQGLQFLFEYFSETQRNKGNFPGRFSGRQFSNSRSEMNVSTLELGDSALYLCASTVAGGTDTQYFGPGTRLTVL.

This rearrangement joins TRBV19 to TRBJ2-7; weak D call: TRBD2 (6 bases). V was cut by 8 bases and J by 11 bases, with 22 bases left in between. In germline, CDR1 is LNHDA, CDR2 SQIVND (reference sequence). The CDR3 totals 13 residues. CDR3: CASRRETATKEYF. The DNA of the CDR3 is TGTGCCAGTCGTCGGGAGACTGCTACGAAGGAGTACTTC.

Comments on this clone: Other nucleotide sequences from this sample produce the same CDR3. The chain carries TRBV7-9 and TRBJ2-7, with a tentative D call TRBD1 (5 bases). Trimming removed 0 bases from V and 0 bases from J, with 9 bases in between. This CDR3 is built from 15 residues. CDR1 and CDR2 (germline): SEHNR, FQNEAQ (reference sequence). The CDR3 sequence is CASSLAGASSYEQYF. The CDR3, as DNA: TGTGCCAGCAGCTTAGCTGGGGCGAGCTCCTACGAGCAGTACTTC.